Below, 15 T cell receptor beta chains from the same sample are listed, as sequenced in a study of T cells in Graves' hyperthyroidism and ophthalmopathy. Using RNA transcripts as the source, TCR beta CDR3 regions were amplified. First-round RT-PCR of the TCR CDR3 relied on the HTBI primer set. TCRdb reanalysed the multiplex PCR reads using MiXCR and keeps one entry per CDR3 protein. The data contain around 350,000 distinct CDR3 sequences, approximately 19% of them singletons. Sequencing was performed on blood. The receptors originated from a young woman with Graves' hyperthyroidism.

The V call is TRBV27, the J call TRBJ2-3, with D hard to call. Germline CDR1 MNHEY, CDR2 SMNVEV (reference sequence). The CDR3 has 18 residues. V lost 4 bases to trimming and J lost 2 bases, with 22 bases between them. CDR3 loop: CASSYRTYYRPSTDTQYF. The CDR3 DNA reads as TGTGCCAGCAGTTATCGAACGTACTATAGGCCCTCCACAGATACGCAGTATTTT.

Many counts were recorded for this clonotype. The chain carries TRBV4-1 and TRBJ1-5; perhaps TRBD1 as D (6 bases). Germline CDR1 and CDR2: MGHRA and YSYEKL. The CDR3 is 16 amino acids. Trimming removed 1 base at V and 2 bases at J, with 12 bases between. In DNA form, the CDR3 reads TGCGCCAGCAGCCAAGCAGGGGTGGTTGGCAATCAGCCCCAGCATTTT. Its protein is CASSQAGVVGNQPQHF.

This clonotype was observed many times. J is TRBJ2-2 and V is TRBV28, with D hard to call. V was clipped by 5 bases and J by 8 bases, with 9 bases between them. Germline values: CDR1 MDHEN, CDR2 SYDVKM. The CDR3 runs 12 residues. The CDR3 DNA is TGTGCCAGCAGTCGTAGTACTGGGGAGCTGTTTTTT. It codes for CASSRSTGELFF.

The chain joins TRBV7-2 to TRBJ1-2; the D is unclear. The CDR3 runs 13 residues. Germline values: CDR1 SGHTA, CDR2 FQGNSA. V was shortened by 2 bases and J by 1 base, with 5 bases between the two germline ends. CDR3 sequence: CASSLNNNYGYTF. The CDR3 DNA reads TGTGCCAGCAGCTTAAACAATAACTATGGCTACACCTTC. Full variable domain (rest looked up from reference TRBV7-2 and TRBJ1-2): GAGVSQSPSNKVTEKGKDVELRCDPISGHTALYWYRQSLGQGLEFLIYFQGNSAPDKSGLPSDRFSAERTGGSVSTLTIQRTQQEDSAVYLCASSLNNNYGYTFGSGTRLTVV.

The V and J genes are TRBV30 and TRBJ2-2; D assignment may be TRBD1 or TRBD2 (6 bases each). Germline V lookup: CDR1 GTSNPN, CDR2 SVGIG (reference sequence). Trimming removed 3 bases from V and 4 bases from J, with 24 bases in between. The CDR3 extends over 18 amino acids. DNA of the CDR3: TGTGCCTGGAGGGGGGGTAAGGGGGTTTTTTTGAGCACCGGGGAGCTGTTTTTT. Amino acids: CAWRGGKGVFLSTGELFF. Combining the CDR3 with reference TRBV30 and TRBJ2-2 gives the whole variable domain SQTIHQWPATLVQPVGSPLSLECTVEGTSNPNLYWYRQAAGRGLQLLFYSVGIGQISSEVPQNLSASRPQDRQFILSSKKLLLSDSGFYLCAWRGGKGVFLSTGELFFGEGSRLTVL.

This clonotype has a count of ten or more. The chain joins TRBV20-1 to TRBJ1-5, with TRBD1 identical over 10 bases. Germline CDR1 DFQATT, CDR2 SNEGSKA (reference sequence). With V trimmed by 3 bases and J by 1 base, 12 bases remained unmatched. The CDR3 has 18 residues. The DNA of the CDR3 is TGCAGTGCTAGGCGGGGGACAGGGGCTACTGGAAGCAATCAGCCCCAGCATTTT. It codes for CSARRGTGATGSNQPQHF.

This clonotype was observed many times. The chain joins TRBV12-3 or TRBV12-4 to TRBJ2-5, with D maybe TRBD2 (5 bases). Trimming pared 6 bases from V and 3 bases from J, leaving 11 bases between. There are 13 residues in the CDR3. The CDR3: CASSPRVEETQYF. The CDR3 DNA sequence: TGTGCCAGCAGCCCGCGGGTGGAAGAGACCCAGTACTTC.

At least ten counts were recorded for this clonotype. The chain is built from TRBV20-1 and TRBJ2-7; no firm D call. V lost 2 bases and J lost 0, with 8 bases in between. Germline lookup yields CDR1 DFQATT and CDR2 SNEGSKA (reference sequence). The CDR3 spans 13 residues. DNA for the CDR3: TGCAGTGCTAGAACGGAGACCTCCTACGAGCAGTACTTC. It codes for CSARTETSYEQYF.

This chain joins TRBV6-4 and TRBJ2-2; 13 bases match TRBD2. With 2 bases clipped from V and 7 bases from J, the junction kept 7 bases outside the gene matches. The CDR3 is 17 amino acids. CDR1 is MRHNA, CDR2 SNTAGT, per germline. CDR3 nucleotides: TGTGCCAGCAGTGACCCCGGGACTAGCGGGGAAAACGGGGAGCTGTTTTTT. Protein product: CASSDPGTSGENGELFF.

At least ten counts were recorded for this clonotype. The chain is built from TRBV6-1 and TRBJ1-5, with a possible D match to TRBD1 (6 bases). The CDR3 contains 14 residues. V was cut by 8 bases and J by 6 bases, with 17 bases left in between. In germline, CDR1 is MNHNS, CDR2 SASEGT. This CDR3 is CASVGDISFQPQHF. The CDR3 nucleotides read TGTGCCAGCGTGGGGGACATAAGTTTTCAGCCCCAGCATTTT.

This clonotype was picked up many times. CDR3 sequence reads: CASSLTGQGVQDGYTF. The CDR3 nucleotides are TGTGCCAGCAGCCTTACTGGACAGGGGGTTCAAGATGGCTACACCTTC. The V call is TRBV11-2, the J call TRBJ1-2, with TRBD1 identical over 10 bases. There are 16 residues in the CDR3. V gave up 5 bases and J gave up 6 bases; unmatched junction bases: 12. Germline V CDR1 and CDR2: SGHAT, FQNNGV. Supplemented by reference TRBV11-2 and TRBJ1-2, the full variable domain reads EAGVAQSPRYKIIEKRQSVAFWCNPISGHATLYWYQQILGQGPKLLIQFQNNGVVDDSQLPKDRFSAERLKGVDSTLKIQPAKLEDSAVYLCASSLTGQGVQDGYTFGSGTRLTVV.

This clonotype was detected ten times or more. J is TRBJ2-7 and V is TRBV18; no clear D. Trimming removed 3 bases from V and 3 bases from J, with 9 bases in between. CDR1 is KGHSH and CDR2 is LQKENI in the germline V gene. The CDR3 covers 13 residues. The DNA of the CDR3 is TGTGCCAGCTCACCCCCAGAAAGCTACGAGCAGTACTTC. It yields the protein CASSPPESYEQYF.

This clonotype was seen ten or more times. The V and J genes are TRBV6-5 and TRBJ1-5; 8 bases fit TRBD1. After removal of 8 bases from V and 3 bases from J, the junction contained 6 bases not matched to a gene. This CDR3 spans 14 amino acids. CDR1 is MNHEY, CDR2 SVGAGI, per germline. The CDR3 DNA is TGTGCCAGCCGAGGGACAGGTTTCAATCAGCCCCAGCATTTT. It is translated as CASRGTGFNQPQHF.

In nucleotides, the CDR3 is TGTGCCAGCAGCCCAGGCGGGGGGCTGAACACCGGGGAGCTGTTTTTT. The encoded protein is CASSPGGGLNTGELFF. The chain uses TRBV6-1 and TRBJ2-2; 8 nucleotides match TRBD2. The J segment lost 1 base and the V segment lost 6 bases, leaving 7 bases of the junction unmatched. Germline V gene data show CDR1 as MNHNS and CDR2 as SASEGT. The CDR3 spans 16 residues.

This clonotype was found many times. The V and J genes are TRBV2 and TRBJ2-7; D remains unclear. Germline V gene data show CDR1 as SNHLY and CDR2 as FYNNEI. Trimming stripped 3 bases from V and 5 bases from J, with 2 bases between. The CDR3 extends over 10 amino acids. CDR3 sequence reads: CASSDDEQYF. The CDR3 DNA reads as TGTGCCAGCAGTGACGACGAGCAGTACTTC.